This T cell receptor beta chain comes out of a study of T cell responses to AZD1222 COVID-19 vaccine. Findings and limits, study-wide: Seropositive status at baseline applied to only 6 or 7 AZD1222 recipients. Targets within unmutated variant regions were reportedly found for nearly half of spike-specific TCRs.

As concerns this clone: Its antigen is unknown.

TCRdb's table, derived via immunoSEQ multiplex PCR, lists solely in-frame clones and lacks some. This sample has fewer than 120,000 clones; approximately 90% occur once, and the top ten carry about 16%. V lost 0 bases to trimming and J lost 0 bases, with 6 bases between them. The germline CDR1 and CDR2 sequences are GTSNPN and SVGIG (reference sequence). The CDR3 runs to 13 residues. Investigators merged groups given second doses at roughly 4 or roughly 12 weeks. The TCR comes from an adult who received the AZD1222 COVID-19 vaccine. The sequences come from peripheral blood, collected 28 days after the second AZD1222 dose. The chain uses TRBV30 and TRBJ2-7; D not resolved. CDR3 region: CAWSVRNSYEQYF. CDR3 DNA: TGTGCCTGGAGTGTAAGGAACTCCTACGAGCAGTACTTC.